This T cell receptor (beta chain) was profiled in a study of identical twins. This clonotype was found once. What it recognizes is unknown. The CDR3 runs to 17 residues. The V and J ends lost 0 bases and 1 base, in that order; junction bases with no gene match: 8. Per the germline V gene, CDR1 is SGHRS and CDR2 is YFSETQ. MiXCR, run by TCRdb on the 5' RACE reads, gives a single entry per CDR3 protein. Here the sample spans about 530,000 distinct CDR3 sequences, about 16% being singletons. The study's findings and limits: Clonotypes of the beta chain that were abundant in cord blood carried fewer insertions (memory repertoires showed none).

Healthy Caucasians provided all donations. These data also featured in a second study, about yellow fever vaccine responses in identical twins.

The V call is TRBV5-1, the J call TRBJ2-3, with TRBD2 identical over 7 bases. The clonotype comes from a woman in her late teens or twenties in good health. What was sequenced was CD4+ T cells sorted from blood. The CDR3 loop reads CASSLEPGGVGTDTQYF. The CDR3 DNA is TGCGCCAGCAGCTTGGAGCCGGGGGGAGTAGGCACAGATACGCAGTATTTT.